This T cell receptor (beta chain) was captured in a study of PD-L1 blockade in urothelial cancer. For the study at large: Male sex and bladder-origin urothelial cancer were recorded for about 90% of the roughly 29 patients. A median approximately 140,000 T cells were found in blood samples.

Per the germline V gene, CDR1 is SQVTM and CDR2 is ANQGSEA. V was clipped by 6 bases and J by 2 bases; unmatched bases: 1. The CDR3 is 12 amino acids. Points on this clone: Its antigen is unidentified.

TCRdb's table, derived via immunoSEQ multiplex PCR, lists solely in-frame clones and lacks some. This sample has 40,000 to 50,000 clones, with around 85% found just once. Time point denoted: peripheral blood 6 weeks after treatment start. Findings and limits, study-wide: Patients who had durable benefit saw their tumor-associated blood clones expand more at 3 weeks.

The chain carries TRBV29-1 and TRBJ1-2, with 9 positions matching TRBD1. The clonotype comes from a man in his 60s with urothelial cancer. The input for sequencing was PBMCs, taken around atezolizumab (anti-PD-L1) treatment. The CDR3 coding sequence is TGCAGCGTCGGACAGGGGAACTATGGCTACACCTTC. This codes for CSVGQGNYGYTF.